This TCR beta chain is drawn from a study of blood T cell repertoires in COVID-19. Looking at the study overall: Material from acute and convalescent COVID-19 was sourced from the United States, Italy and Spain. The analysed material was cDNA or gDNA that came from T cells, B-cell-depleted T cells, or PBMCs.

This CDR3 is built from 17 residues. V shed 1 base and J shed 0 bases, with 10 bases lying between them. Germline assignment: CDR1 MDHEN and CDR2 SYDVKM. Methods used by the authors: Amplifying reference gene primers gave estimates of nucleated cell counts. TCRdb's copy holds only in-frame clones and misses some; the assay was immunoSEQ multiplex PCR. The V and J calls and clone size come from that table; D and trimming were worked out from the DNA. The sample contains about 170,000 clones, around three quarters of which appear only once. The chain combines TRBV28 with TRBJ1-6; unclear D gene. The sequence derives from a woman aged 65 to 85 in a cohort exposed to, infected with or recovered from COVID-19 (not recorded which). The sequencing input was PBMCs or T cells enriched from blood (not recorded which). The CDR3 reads CASSLFAGSSYNSPLHF. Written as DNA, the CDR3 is TGTGCCAGCAGTTTATTCGCGGGGAGCTCCTATAATTCACCCCTCCACTTT. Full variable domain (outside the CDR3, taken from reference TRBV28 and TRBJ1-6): DVKVTQSSRYLVKRTGEKVFLECVQDMDHENMFWYRQDPGLGLRLIYFSYDVKMKEKGDIPEGYSVSREKKERFSLILESASTNQTSMYLCASSLFAGSSYNSPLHFGNGTRLTVT.